This T cell receptor (beta chain) was found in a study of OX40 agonist ivuxolimab in advanced cancers. Study-wide background: Ivuxolimab is an agonistic anti-OX40 (CD134) antibody, and patients were treated with it.

In germline, CDR1 is SGHAT, CDR2 FQDESV (reference sequence). Unmatched junction bases numbered 16, after V lost 10 bases and J lost 7 bases. The CDR3 has 15 residues. Here immunoSEQ multiplex PCR was the method, and the copy in TCRdb shows in-frame clones only, minus some. The sample lists over 80,000 clones; roughly four fifths were seen once. The sample in question was CD4+ or CD8+ T cells sorted from blood, obtained in a trial of the OX40 agonist ivuxolimab. The chain has TRBV11-1 and TRBJ2-3; 8 bases align to TRBD2. The clonotype was recovered from an adult with an advanced solid tumor such as melanoma, head and neck, liver or kidney cancer. The CDR3 bases are TGTGCCACCGATATCGGACTAGCCGGGCAGAATACGCAGTATTTT. It encodes CATDIGLAGQNTQYF.